The next 10 T cell receptor beta chains were all read from a single sample in a study of Ad26.COV2.S vaccination and SARS-CoV-2 variants. Libraries were prepared by immunoSEQ multiplex PCR; TCRdb keeps only in-frame clonotypes and omits some of them. The table shows about 680,000 clones, with around 89% occurring only once. Indicated treatment: 15 to 20 received Ad26.COV2.S at low or high dose, single or two shots; roughly 5 received placebo; per-sample allocation not given. Each sample was drawn 63 days after the first injection (of vaccine or placebo). This material consisted of peripheral blood, taken in a trial of Ad26.COV2.S vaccine versus placebo. The receptors here all came from a person aged 18-65 years who received the Ad26.COV2.S COVID-19 vaccine or a placebo.

V is TRBV18 and J is TRBJ2-7; D possibly corresponds to TRBD2 (5 bases). V dropped 4 bases and J dropped 4 bases, with 11 bases sitting between them. The germline V gene encodes CDR1 KGHSH and CDR2 LQKENI. CDR3 length: 13 residues. CDR3 in DNA: TGTGCCAGCTCACGGTCCGGGGATTACGAGCAGTACTTC. Translated, it gives CASSRSGDYEQYF.

This sequence joins TRBV23-1 and TRBJ1-5, with D unresolved. TRBV23-1 is an open reading frame, and its role is uncertain. With 4 bases removed from V and 3 bases from J, the gap between germline ends came to 19 bases. This CDR3 has 17 residues. As DNA, the CDR3 is TGCGCCAGCAGTCCCCCCCTGCCGGAGGTTAACAATCAGCCCCAGCATTTT. It encodes CASSPPLPEVNNQPQHF.

This clone was picked up a small number of times. The chain carries TRBV5-4 and TRBJ2-7; maybe TRBD1 (5 bases). Germline CDR1 is SGHNT and CDR2 is YYREEE (reference sequence). V lost 0 bases, J lost 6 bases, and 10 bases lay in between. This CDR3 contains 13 residues. The CDR3 protein is CASSLVGAVEQYF. CDR3 in DNA: TGTGCCAGCAGCTTGGTTGGGGCCGTCGAGCAGTACTTC. The full variable domain, its missing parts supplied by reference TRBV5-4 and TRBJ2-7, is ETGVTQSPTHLIKTRGQQVTLRCSSQSGHNTVSWYQQALGQGPQFIFQYYREEENGRGNFPPRFSGLQFPNYSSELNVNALELDDSALYLCASSLVGAVEQYFGPGTRLTVT.

The V gene is TRBV19, the J gene TRBJ1-5; D is possibly TRBD1 (5 bases). The CDR3 is 14 amino acids. V lost 6 bases and J lost 2, with 11 bases in between. In germline, CDR1 is LNHDA, CDR2 SQIVND (reference sequence). The CDR3 coding sequence is TGTGCCAGTAGACTAGGGGACGGCAATCAGCCCCAGCATTTT. Protein product: CASRLGDGNQPQHF.

The chain has TRBV6-5 and TRBJ1-3; D not certain. The CDR3 totals 14 residues. Germline V gene sequence: CDR1 MNHEY, CDR2 SVGAGI. V was cut by 5 bases and J by 0 bases, with 8 bases left in between. CDR3 sequence (DNA): TGTGCCAGCAGTAGGAGCGGCTCTGGAAACACCATATATTTT. Its protein product is CASSRSGSGNTIYF.

This chain links TRBV11-3 with TRBJ2-2; D might be TRBD1 (5 bases). Germline CDR1 SGHNT, CDR2 YENEEA. V was clipped by 2 bases and J by 0 bases, with 7 bases between them. The CDR3 has 15 amino acids. The CDR3 DNA reads TGTGCCAGCAGCTTACAGGGCCCGAACACCGGGGAGCTGTTTTTT. Translation: CASSLQGPNTGELFF. The whole variable domain, remainder taken from reference TRBV11-3 and TRBJ2-2, is EAGVVQSPRYKIIEKKQPVAFWCNPISGHNTLYWYLQNLGQGPELLIRYENEEAVDDSQLPKDRFSAERLKGVDSTLKIQPAELGDSAVYLCASSLQGPNTGELFFGEGSRLTVL.

The V call is TRBV11-3, the J call TRBJ2-5, with D perhaps matching TRBD1 or TRBD2 (5 bases each). This CDR3 has 13 amino acids. V lost 5 bases and J lost 1, with 8 bases in between. Germline V gene lookup returns CDR1 SGHNT and CDR2 YENEEA. CDR3 nucleotide sequence: TGTGCCAGCAGCCCGGGACCCCAAGAGACCCAGTACTTC. Translating gives CASSPGPQETQYF.

V gene TRBV30 combines with J gene TRBJ1-1, with TRBD1 matching over 7 bases. Germline trimming cut 1 base from V and 4 bases from J; bases unmatched to any gene: 9. This CDR3 spans 15 amino acids. The germline CDR1 and CDR2 sequences are GTSNPN and SVGIG (reference sequence). CDR3 loop: CAWSGRGPWVTEAFF. The CDR3 bases are TGTGCCTGGAGTGGGAGGGGGCCTTGGGTCACTGAAGCTTTCTTT.

This clone was detected only once. The same CDR3 is also encoded by other DNA sequences in this sample. The chain carries TRBV5-6 and TRBJ1-2; D ambiguous. Germline V gene data show CDR1 as SGHDT and CDR2 as YYEEEE. V gave up 2 bases and J gave up 1 base, with 9 bases separating them. This CDR3 is built from 14 residues. The DNA of the CDR3 is TGTGCCAGCAGCTTCGGACGGAGTAACTATGGCTACACCTTC. This codes for CASSFGRSNYGYTF.

A word on this clone: The conserved phenylalanine or tryptophan normally closing the CDR3 is absent here, so this likely arose from a read error. The DNA is omitted, as the CDR3 cannot be located on it reliably, and the CDR3 follows TCRdb's listing. The genes are TRBV27 and TRBJ2-7; no check of the table's D call, TRBD1, against the DNA was made. The CDR3 has 10 amino acids, counting both end residues. From germline, CDR1 is MNHEY and CDR2 SMNVEV (reference sequence). CDR3 amino acids: CASSSRDSVI.